Listed below are T cell receptor beta chains from one sample, sequenced in a study of blood T cell repertoires in COVID-19. Some clones are missing from TCRdb's copy, which holds only in-frame ones; the method was immunoSEQ multiplex PCR. This sample has some 150,000 clones, with about 86% found just once. Sequenced material: peripheral blood. All receptors derive from a woman aged 55-70 years with active or convalescent COVID-19. Both conserved end residues are part of each CDR3. The order of the fields is clone size, V gene, J gene, D gene, CDR3 DNA, CDR3 protein. D genes are given only for firm matches. Size is stated for part of the rows, as once, few or many counts, or as a class when the clone is expanded.

abundance: .; v_gene: TRBV7-3; j_gene: TRBJ2-2; d_gene: TRBD2; CDR3nt: TGTGCCAGCAGTGGGGGACTAGCGCCCGGGGAGCTGTTTTTT; CDR3aa: CASSGGLAPGELFF
abundance: few; v_gene: TRBV9; j_gene: TRBJ1-6; d_gene: .; CDR3nt: TGTGCCAGCAGCCCACTACAGGGTTATAATTCACCCCTCCACTTT; CDR3aa: CASSPLQGYNSPLHF
abundance: .; v_gene: TRBV30; j_gene: TRBJ1-2; d_gene: .; CDR3nt: TGTGCCTGGAGGAAAGGACAGCGTAACTATGGCTACACCTTC; CDR3aa: CAWRKGQRNYGYTF
abundance: once; v_gene: TRBV11-2; j_gene: TRBJ2-7; d_gene: TRBD1; CDR3nt: TGTGCCAGCAGCGCACAGGGGGGCGATCTTGGCGAGCAGTACTTC; CDR3aa: CASSAQGGDLGEQYF
abundance: .; v_gene: TRBV19; j_gene: TRBJ1-1; d_gene: .; CDR3nt: TGTGCCAGTAGTATTCGGAACACTGAAGCTTTCTTT; CDR3aa: CASSIRNTEAFF
abundance: .; v_gene: TRBV10-3; j_gene: TRBJ1-2; d_gene: .; CDR3nt: TGTGCCATCAGTGATGGGGGGGCGCGGGATGGCTACACCTTC; CDR3aa: CAISDGGARDGYTF
abundance: .; v_gene: TRBV29-1; j_gene: TRBJ2-1; d_gene: .; CDR3nt: TGCAGCGGGACAGTTTACAATGAGCAGTTCTTC; CDR3aa: CSGTVYNEQFF
abundance: .; v_gene: TRBV7-9; j_gene: TRBJ1-2; d_gene: TRBD1; CDR3nt: TGTGCCAGCAGCTTAGGAACTACAGGGGACTATGGCTACACCTTC; CDR3aa: CASSLGTTGDYGYTF
abundance: .; v_gene: TRBV12-2; j_gene: TRBJ2-1; d_gene: .; CDR3nt: TGTGCAAGTCGCTTAGGTGGGCTAGCGGCTAGAGTCTGGTTTACGAATGAGCAGTTCTTC; CDR3aa: CASRLGGLAARVWFTNEQFF
abundance: .; v_gene: TRBV30; j_gene: TRBJ1-2; d_gene: .; CDR3nt: TGTGCCTGGAGTGGTCAGTTGAACTATGGCTACACCTTC; CDR3aa: CAWSGQLNYGYTF
abundance: once; v_gene: TRBV7-8; j_gene: TRBJ1-1; d_gene: .; CDR3nt: TGTGCCAGCAGCTTAGTAGAGGGGGATCACACTGAAGCTTTCTTT; CDR3aa: CASSLVEGDHTEAFF
abundance: .; v_gene: TRBV28; j_gene: TRBJ2-1; d_gene: .; CDR3nt: TGTGCCAGCAGTTCTCCCCGGGAGCAGTTCTTC; CDR3aa: CASSSPREQFF
abundance: .; v_gene: TRBV7-9; j_gene: TRBJ2-7; d_gene: TRBD1; CDR3nt: TGTGCCAGCGGTGCTGGCGGGACAGGGTACGAGCAGTACTTC; CDR3aa: CASGAGGTGYEQYF
abundance: .; v_gene: TRBV28; j_gene: TRBJ1-5; d_gene: TRBD1; CDR3nt: TGTGCCAGCAGTTTCGACAGGGTAGGCAATCAGCCCCAGCATTTT; CDR3aa: CASSFDRVGNQPQHF
abundance: once; v_gene: TRBV19; j_gene: TRBJ1-2; d_gene: TRBD1; CDR3nt: TGTGCCAGTAGTTCAGGGGGCTCGGTCTATGGCTACACCTTC; CDR3aa: CASSSGGSVYGYTF